Reported below is one T cell receptor beta chain. This entry is derived from a study of blood T cells in healthy people across ages. The germline CDR1 and CDR2 sequences are SNHLY and FYNNEI. V was pared by 7 bases and J by 0 bases, with 7 bases between. The CDR3 has 13 amino acids. Together with a sample-barcoded 5' primer, a J-beta primer mix was included in a second PCR lasting about 7 to 12 cycles. Through a template-switch adaptor with 12 random nucleotides, each cDNA molecule received a tag. Via MiXCR, TCRdb re-called the 5' RACE reads, giving one row per CDR3 protein. The sample records about 1.6 million distinct CDR3 sequences, about 35% being singletons.

V usage is TRBV2 and J usage is TRBJ1-5; no clear D gene. The sequenced sample was blood. The clonotype was recovered from a woman in her twenties or thirties in good health. Written as DNA, the CDR3 is TGTGCCAGCACGGACGATAGCAATCAGCCCCAGCATTTT. Translated: CASTDDSNQPQHF. Together with reference TRBV2 and TRBJ1-5, the CDR3 gives the full variable domain: EPEVTQTPSHQVTQMGQEVILRCVPISNHLYFYWYRQILGQKVEFLVSFYNNEISEKSEIFDDQFSVERPDGSNFTLKIRSTKLEDSAMYFCASTDDSNQPQHFGDGTRLSIL.